The clone carrying this T cell receptor (beta chain) was seen only once. CD8+ and CD4+ T cells from blood underwent TCR beta sequencing. It was treatment-naive patients with stable or active relapsing-remitting disease who made up the multiple sclerosis controls. Isolation of CD8+ and CD4+ T cells was performed negatively, whereas enrichment of TEMRA cells was done by FACS. This sample was taken from a study of CD8 T cells in Susac syndrome. The RNA input was 0.5 to 1 ug, and it was reverse transcribed with random hexamers. Across 54 Vbeta and 13 Jbeta, TCR beta CDR3 was amplified with immunoSEQ multiplex PCR. TCRdb redid the calling of the immunoSEQ multiplex PCR reads with MiXCR, one entry per CDR3 protein. The data hold more than 200,000 distinct CDR3 sequences, with around 93% observed a single time. V lost 7 bases and J 4 bases, leaving 13 bases between the germline ends. The CDR3 has 13 amino acids. CDR1 and CDR2 (germline): SNHLY, FYNNEI.

The TCR originated in a human donor with multiple sclerosis. The sample taken for sequencing was CD4+ T cells from PBMCs. The J gene is TRBJ1-2, the V gene TRBV2; tentative D call: TRBD1 (5 bases). CDR3 DNA sequence: TGTGCCAGCAAGGCTCTGGGGGGCTATGGCTACACCTTC. This sequence encodes CASKALGGYGYTF.